A selection of T cell receptor beta chains follows, all from one sample in a study of regulatory T cells in long-lasting Graves disease. Via MiXCR, TCRdb re-called the multiplex PCR reads, giving one row per CDR3 protein. The sample lists roughly 400,000 distinct CDR3 sequences; 20% were seen once. Sequences were derived from peripheral blood mononuclear cells (PBMCs), sampled when the disease was refractory, from a patient treated with antithyroid drugs. Every receptor here comes from a female donor with Graves disease. The CDR3 runs from the conserved cysteine through the conserved F or W. A D gene is named only where the DNA matches it firmly. Clone size is not always given. Where it is, it says once, few, many or a class for expanded clones.

clone_size	v_call	d_call	j_call	cdr3_aa	cdr3_nt
-	TRBV5-1	-	TRBJ1-1	CASSPEVYTEAFF	TGCGCCAGCAGCCCGGAAGTTTACACTGAAGCTTTCTTT
-	TRBV29-1	TRBD1	TRBJ2-3	CSVYETGGIQDTQYF	TGCAGCGTTTACGAGACAGGGGGCATTCAAGATACGCAGTATTTT
many	TRBV28	-	TRBJ2-1	CASSSGAYNEQFF	TGTGCCAGCAGCTCCGGAGCGTACAATGAGCAGTTCTTC
many	TRBV5-1	TRBD1	TRBJ1-2	CASSFGGTGFMYGYTF	TGCGCCAGCAGCTTCGGCGGGACAGGGTTCATGTATGGCTACACCTTC
-	TRBV18	-	TRBJ2-5	CASSPGPRLDQETQYF	TGTGCCAGCTCACCGGGGCCCCGGCTAGACCAAGAGACCCAGTACTTC
many	TRBV2	TRBD1	TRBJ1-2	CASSEEGAQANYGYTF	TGTGCCAGCAGTGAGGAGGGGGCGCAAGCTAACTATGGCTACACCTTC
-	TRBV7-8	-	TRBJ1-2	CASSRMRQDLYYGYTF	TGTGCCAGCAGCCGTATGCGACAGGACTTATACTATGGCTACACCTTC
many	TRBV7-8	-	TRBJ2-7	CASSRGTSYEQYF	TGTGCCAGCAGCCGAGGGACCTCCTACGAGCAGTACTTC
many	TRBV12-3/TRBV12-4	TRBD2	TRBJ2-2	CASSGPGLAGVGATGELFF	TGTGCCAGCAGTGGACCGGGACTAGCGGGAGTGGGGGCCACCGGGGAGCTGTTTTTT
once	TRBV12-3/TRBV12-4	-	TRBJ2-1	CASKIRTSYNEQFF	TGTGCCAGCAAAATCCGTACGTCCTACAATGAGCAGTTCTTC
few	TRBV6-2/TRBV6-3	-	TRBJ2-5	CASSYPTGVAGTQYF	TGTGCCAGCAGTTACCCCACCGGGGTGGCGGGGACCCAGTACTTC
-	TRBV7-6	-	TRBJ2-2	CASSLAPDSRTGELFF	TGTGCCAGCAGCTTAGCTCCGGACAGTAGAACCGGGGAGCTGTTTTTT
few	TRBV20-1	-	TRBJ2-7	CSASVLEERGSGQYF	TGCAGTGCTAGTGTGTTAGAGGAGAGGGGATCGGGGCAGTACTTC
few	TRBV3-1	-	TRBJ2-1	CASSSIQGSYNEQFF	TGTGCCAGCAGCTCCATACAGGGATCCTACAATGAGCAGTTCTTC
many	TRBV6-5	TRBD1	TRBJ2-5	CASSYSGTGQETQYF	TGTGCCAGCAGTTACTCGGGGACAGGCCAAGAGACCCAGTACTTC
many	TRBV7-2	-	TRBJ1-1	CASSLVARNTEAFF	TGTGCCAGCAGCTTAGTGGCCAGAAACACTGAAGCTTTCTTT
-	TRBV27	-	TRBJ2-3	CASSEFQIGSTDTQYF	TGTGCCAGCAGTGAATTCCAAATTGGGAGCACAGATACGCAGTATTTT
few	TRBV11-2	TRBD2	TRBJ2-1	CASSSKASGRYNEQFF	TGTGCCAGCAGCTCGAAGGCTAGCGGGAGATACAATGAGCAGTTCTTC
many	TRBV6-1	TRBD1	TRBJ1-5	CASSLSRDRDNQPQHF	TGTGCCAGCAGCCTTAGCCGGGACAGAGACAATCAGCCCCAGCATTTT
many	TRBV6-2/TRBV6-3	TRBD1	TRBJ2-6	CASSYPPGQGSGANVLTF	TGTGCCAGCAGTTACCCACCAGGACAGGGTAGCGGGGCCAACGTCCTGACTTTC
-	TRBV7-9	-	TRBJ1-4	CAAHSGGEKLFF	TGTGCCGCCCATTCGGGGGGAGAAAAACTGTTTTTT
-	TRBV6-2/TRBV6-3	-	TRBJ1-1	CASGFWGLNMNTEAFF	TGTGCCAGCGGTTTCTGGGGTCTTAACATGAACACTGAAGCTTTCTTT
many	TRBV11-2	TRBD2	TRBJ2-7	CASSLVSGRDYEQYF	TGTGCCAGCAGCTTAGTCAGCGGGAGGGACTACGAGCAGTACTTC
-	TRBV9	TRBD1	TRBJ1-2	CASSVRDSNAYGYTF	TGTGCCAGCAGCGTAAGGGACAGTAATGCCTATGGCTACACCTTC
-	TRBV20-1	TRBD2	TRBJ2-7	CSANVDGRAPIEQYF	TGCAGTGCTAATGTGGACGGGAGGGCTCCGATCGAGCAGTACTTT
many	TRBV2	-	TRBJ2-1	CASSGESYNEQFF	TGTGCCAGCAGTGGCGAGTCCTACAATGAGCAGTTCTTC
-	TRBV10-3	TRBD1	TRBJ1-2	CAIARTGQNYGYTF	TGTGCCATCGCCAGGACAGGGCAGAACTATGGCTACACCTTC
-	TRBV29-1	-	TRBJ1-2	CSAGQERWGGYTF	TGCAGCGCCGGACAAGAGAGATGGGGTGGCTACACCTTC
few	TRBV7-3	-	TRBJ2-1	CASSLGGWDNEQFF	TGTGCCAGCAGCTTAGGAGGCTGGGACAATGAGCAGTTCTTC
-	TRBV19	-	TRBJ1-1	CASSSRDGSNAEAFF	TGTGCCAGTAGTTCTCGGGACGGATCAAACGCTGAAGCTTTCTTT
many	TRBV12-3/TRBV12-4	-	TRBJ1-5	CASSPRTDSNQPQHF	TGTGCCAGCAGTCCCCGGACGGATAGCAATCAGCCCCAGCATTTT
many	TRBV3-1	TRBD2	TRBJ2-7	CASSQGTSGSYEQYF	TGTGCCAGCAGCCAAGGAACTAGCGGGAGCTACGAGCAGTACTTC
many	TRBV12-3/TRBV12-4	-	TRBJ2-5	CASSPGQNQETQYF	TGTGCCAGCAGTCCCGGACAGAACCAAGAGACCCAGTACTTC
many	TRBV2	-	TRBJ1-1	CASSLGEVSEAFF	TGTGCCAGCAGCCTCGGAGAGGTTTCTGAAGCTTTCTTT
-	TRBV20-1	TRBD1	TRBJ2-2	CSARWDRVNTGELFF	TGCAGTGCTAGGTGGGACAGGGTGAACACCGGGGAGCTGTTTTTT
-	TRBV19	TRBD1	TRBJ1-1	CASSNGQANTEAFF	TGTGCCAGTAGTAATGGACAGGCGAACACTGAAGCTTTCTTT
few	TRBV6-5	TRBD2	TRBJ2-7	CASSSPSGRYEQYF	TGTGCCAGCAGTTCCCCTAGCGGGAGATACGAGCAGTACTTC
few	TRBV30	-	TRBJ2-2	CAWRNTGELFF	TGTGCCTGGCGGAACACCGGGGAGCTGTTTTTT
-	TRBV7-2	TRBD1	TRBJ1-3	CASSAVGQGSGNTIYF	TGTGCCAGCAGCGCCGTGGGACAGGGGTCTGGAAACACCATATATTTT
once	TRBV27	TRBD2	TRBJ2-1	CASSFSGRSYNEQFF	TGTGCCAGCAGTTTTAGCGGGAGATCCTACAATGAGCAGTTCTTC
many	TRBV6-1	TRBD2	TRBJ2-7	CASSSATSGRLSSYEQYF	TGTGCCAGCAGCTCGGCGACTAGCGGGAGGCTTAGCTCCTACGAGCAGTACTTC
few	TRBV4-1	TRBD1	TRBJ1-2	CASSQAVSGTGYGYTF	TGCGCCAGCAGCCAAGCTGTCTCCGGGACAGGGTATGGCTACACCTTC
few	TRBV27	-	TRBJ1-4	CASSLSGPTNEKLFF	TGTGCCAGCAGTTTATCAGGTCCAACTAATGAAAAACTGTTTTTT
many	TRBV3-1	-	TRBJ2-5	CASSQDLAGLQETQYF	TGTGCCAGCAGCCAAGATCTCGCGGGGCTTCAAGAGACCCAGTACTTC
few	TRBV18	-	TRBJ1-1	CASSPTPRSYNTEAFF	TGTGCCAGCTCCCCGACCCCCAGGTCATACAACACTGAAGCTTTCTTT
few	TRBV12-3/TRBV12-4	-	TRBJ2-3	CASGRQSTDTQYF	TGTGCCAGCGGGAGACAGAGCACAGATACGCAGTATTTT
many	TRBV7-6	TRBD2	TRBJ2-5	CASSTRLAGFQETQYF	TGTGCCAGCAGCACGCGACTAGCGGGATTCCAAGAGACCCAGTACTTC
many	TRBV18	TRBD1	TRBJ1-1	CASSPRSGQGTEAFF	TGTGCCAGCTCACCACGTTCCGGACAGGGCACTGAAGCTTTCTTT
-	TRBV14	-	TRBJ2-4	CASSQASFAAKNIQYF	TGTGCCAGCAGCCAAGCCTCGTTTGCGGCCAAAAACATTCAGTACTTC
many	TRBV3-1	TRBD2	TRBJ2-5	CASSQSSGRKTQYF	TGTGCCAGCAGCCAGTCGAGCGGGAGAAAGACCCAGTACTTC
few	TRBV28	TRBD1	TRBJ1-4	CASSFLVQGRQEKLFF	TGTGCCAGCAGTTTCCTAGTACAGGGGCGTCAAGAAAAACTGTTTTTT
many	TRBV6-2/TRBV6-3	TRBD1	TRBJ1-1	CASSYRDRVMAMNTEAFF	TGTGCCAGCAGTTACCGGGACAGAGTAATGGCCATGAACACTGAAGCTTTCTTT
few	TRBV5-4	-	TRBJ2-7	CASSVDPAGEQYF	TGTGCCAGCAGCGTAGACCCGGCGGGCGAGCAGTACTTC
-	TRBV29-1	TRBD1	TRBJ2-3	CSVLTDYRGSTDTQYF	TGCAGCGTTCTAACCGATTACAGGGGTAGCACAGATACGCAGTATTTT
few	TRBV6-5	-	TRBJ2-2	CASSYWGGNTGELFF	TGTGCCAGCAGTTATTGGGGAGGGAACACCGGGGAGCTGTTTTTT
few	TRBV30	-	TRBJ1-2	CAWSVGGGVYGYTF	TGTGCCTGGAGTGTAGGCGGAGGGGTCTATGGCTACACCTTC
many	TRBV3-1	-	TRBJ2-7	CASSRRGGRLDEQYF	TGTGCCAGCAGCCGTAGGGGGGGGCGTTTGGACGAGCAGTACTTC
-	TRBV3-1	-	TRBJ1-1	CASSQAPIVGSNTEAFF	TGTGCCAGCAGCCAAGCCCCAATTGTGGGCTCGAACACTGAAGCTTTCTTT
-	TRBV20-1	TRBD1	TRBJ1-6	CSARAGQGGNSPLHF	TGCAGTGCTAGGGCAGGACAGGGAGGCAATTCACCCCTCCACTTT